The T cell receptor beta chain described here comes from a study of T cell responses to AZD1222 COVID-19 vaccine. Overall study results and limits: White British ancestry dominated among donors, who included more females, and clonal diversity was possibly underestimated.

Recipients boosted at about 4 weeks or about 12 weeks are pooled. This clone occurred once. Its matching antigen is unknown. Deletions cut 0 bases from V and 0 bases from J, with 15 bases between. The CDR3 extends over 17 amino acids. The table came from immunoSEQ multiplex PCR; TCRdb's copy has only in-frame clones and leaves some out. The table shows about 200,000 clones, with 80% to 95% occurring only once. The sequence came from an adult who received the AZD1222 COVID-19 vaccine. Here the sequenced sample was peripheral blood, taken 28 days after the second AZD1222 dose. This chain links TRBV6-7 with TRBJ2-7; D is unclear. TRBV6-7 is assigned to the ORF class and has an uncertain function. The DNA for the CDR3 is TGTGCCAGCAGTTACTCGAAACAGCCAGAACCCTCCTACGAGCAGTACTTC. Encoded protein: CASSYSKQPEPSYEQYF.